This T cell receptor beta chain was obtained from a study of regulatory and conventional T cells in RAG deficiency (dated by TCRdb to about 2017). Context from the whole study: High-throughput TCR beta sequencing was used to compare the repertoire diversity and composition of Treg, conventional CD4+ and CD8+ T cells between RAG-deficient patients and healthy controls. Overall results and qualifications from the work: In Omenn syndrome patients, sorted CD25-high CD127-low cells may represent peripherally activated cells rather than bona fide Treg cells. RAG-deficient patients showed markedly lower Shannon entropy and higher Simpson indices than control T-cell subpopulations. Shorter CDR3 lengths were found in all patient T-cell subsets, and >75% Treg-Tconv repertoire overlap at nucleotide and amino acid level was observed in Omenn syndrome patients. Some T-cell subset analyses were not done for some subjects. In Omenn syndrome and CID/AS patients compared with controls, 75 to 100-fold fewer unique TCR beta sequences were detected from Treg cells, versus 8.5 to 10-fold fewer for other subsets.

About this clone: Its antigen specificity is not known. Base qualities are missing; no much larger clone stands one base away.

Before genomic DNA was extracted, regulatory T cells were isolated from blood as CD4+CD25-high CD127-low cells. For repertoire analyses, the comparison group consisted of 7 or 8 healthy control donors. Preparation of the library involved the immunoSEQ multiplex PCR assay. Genomic DNA from the sorted T-cell subsets was used to amplify rearranged TCR beta chain products, which were then sequenced. In the paper's pipeline: Repertoire diversity of productive TCR beta rearrangements was quantified using Shannon entropy and Simpson indices. Clonal expansion was assessed by the summed frequency of the 100 most abundant productive TCR beta clonotypes among total reads. A self-reactivity index based on amino acid usage at CDR3beta positions 6 and 7 was applied to the TRB repertoires. Two-way ANOVA was used for repertoire analyses, while Student t or Mann-Whitney tests were used for flow cytometric analyses. TCRdb mirrors the immuneACCESS table, restricted to in-frame sequences. Some clones are absent from its copies; in checked studies, under half trace to an unresolved V gene, and the reason for the others is unknown. D and trimming were read from the DNA, whereas the V and J calls and clone size are those reported in that table. The sample contains tens of thousands of clones, about nine tenths of them found a single time. The ten largest clones take up around 0.82% of the sample.

The germline V gene encodes CDR1 SGHRS and CDR2 YFSETQ. The CDR3 contains 12 residues, cysteine and phenylalanine counted. Here the CDR3 DNA is all that survives: 36 bases in frame from base 1. V and J lose 4 bases and 5 bases, and a span of 8 bases separates them. This sample was shared with a second study, whose subject was regulatory T cells. According to the second study: For the multiplex PCR, 52 forward TRBV primers and 13 reverse TRBJ primers were used, and amplification bias was corrected with both assay-based and computational methods. Repertoires from patients had restricted unique TRB V-J pairs and skewed V and J gene usage, with the strongest effect in regulatory T cells. The study compared T-cell receptor beta repertoires of sorted regulatory, conventional CD4+ and CD8+ T cells between CD3G-deficient patients and healthy controls. Ficoll density separation was used to isolate peripheral blood mononuclear cells. Rearranged TRB loci were amplified from genomic DNA by multiplex PCR within the immunoSEQ assay. TRB amplicons were sequenced using an Illumina HiSeq platform. Raw sequences were error-filtered and aligned to reference gene sequences by custom algorithms and were subsequently analyzed with the immunoSEQ online tools. The frequencies of productive and nonproductive TRB rearrangements were evaluated among unique sequences as well as among total sequences. Prism software was used to run t tests, Mann-Whitney tests or two-way ANOVA for comparisons between groups.

The TCR comes from a human donor in good health. The rearrangement combines TRBV5-1 with TRBJ2-3, and the D gene may be TRBD2, 5 bases matching. What was sequenced was Tregs sorted from blood. The CDR3 protein sequence reads: CASSPGGDTQYF. The bases read TGCGCCAGCAGCCCCGGAGGAGATACGCAGTATTTT. The entire variable domain, with the stretches around the CDR3 drawn from the reference TRBV5-1 and TRBJ2-3 proteins, is KAGVTQTPRYLIKTRGQQVTLSCSPISGHRSVSWYQQTPGQGLQFLFEYFSETQRNKGNFPGRFSGRQFSNSRSEMNVSTLELGDSALYLCASSPGGDTQYFGPGTRLTVL.